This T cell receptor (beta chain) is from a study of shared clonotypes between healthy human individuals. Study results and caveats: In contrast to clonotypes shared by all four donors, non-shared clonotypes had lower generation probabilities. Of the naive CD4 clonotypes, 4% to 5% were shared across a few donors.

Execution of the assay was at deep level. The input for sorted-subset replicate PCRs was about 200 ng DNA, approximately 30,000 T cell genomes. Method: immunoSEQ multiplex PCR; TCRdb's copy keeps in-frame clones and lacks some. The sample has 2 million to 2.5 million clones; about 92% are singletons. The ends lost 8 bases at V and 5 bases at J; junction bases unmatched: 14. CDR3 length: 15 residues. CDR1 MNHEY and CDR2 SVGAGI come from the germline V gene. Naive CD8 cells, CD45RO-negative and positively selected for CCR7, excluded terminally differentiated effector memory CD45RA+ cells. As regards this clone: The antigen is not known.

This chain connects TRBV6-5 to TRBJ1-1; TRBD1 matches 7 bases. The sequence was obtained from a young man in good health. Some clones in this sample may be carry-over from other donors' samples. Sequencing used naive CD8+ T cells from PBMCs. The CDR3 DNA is TGTGCCAGCGGGGCGCAGGGGGTTATCGGAACTGAAGCTTTCTTT. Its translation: CASGAQGVIGTEAFF.